Each of the 19 T cell receptor beta chains below was sequenced from the same sample in a study of blood T cell repertoires in COVID-19. Assay used: immunoSEQ multiplex PCR; TCRdb lists only in-frame clones, some missing. Among 230,000 or so clones listed, about 86% were seen once. What was sequenced was peripheral blood. These receptors originate from a man aged 50 or older with active or convalescent COVID-19.

The V and J genes are TRBV27 and TRBJ1-5; 8 bases are a match to TRBD1. CDR3 size: 15 residues. Trimming removed 5 bases from V and 4 bases from J; junction bases left unmatched: 7. Germline CDR1 MNHEY, CDR2 SMNVEV (reference sequence). As DNA, the CDR3 is TGTGCCAGCAGTCCCTTGTACAGGGGGAATCAGCCCCAGCATTTT. It codes for CASSPLYRGNQPQHF.

Only a few counts were recorded for this clone. The V and J genes are TRBV2 and TRBJ1-2, with 9 bases aligning to TRBD1. The CDR3 covers 14 residues. V lost 1 base and J lost 7; bases outside the gene matches: 4. Germline V gene lookup returns CDR1 SNHLY and CDR2 FYNNEI. The CDR3 region is CASSEEQGASGYTF. The CDR3 nucleotides are TGTGCCAGCAGTGAAGAACAGGGGGCGAGTGGCTACACCTTC.

This clone was observed a handful of times. The J gene is TRBJ1-6, the V gene TRBV7-3; D may be TRBD1 (6 bases). The CDR3 has 14 residues. CDR1 and CDR2 (germline): SGHTA, FQGTGA. V was shortened by 2 bases and J by 10 bases, with 12 bases between the two germline ends. CDR3 in DNA: TGTGCCAGCAGCTTACGGGGGGCCGAATCACCCCTCCACTTT. Translated, it gives CASSLRGAESPLHF.

This sequence joins TRBV10-3 and TRBJ1-5; TRBD1 matches at 8 bases. CDR3 size: 17 residues. Trimming at V came to 3 bases and at J to 2 bases, leaving 9 bases not matched to a gene. Germline CDR1 ENHRY, CDR2 SYGVKD. The CDR3 nucleotides are TGTGCCATCAGTGATCCTGACAGGGGAGTTGGCAATCAGCCCCAGCATTTT. Encoded protein: CAISDPDRGVGNQPQHF.

This chain links TRBV19 with TRBJ1-2, with D possibly TRBD1 on 5 matching bases. The CDR3 contains 12 residues. Per germline, CDR1 LNHDA and CDR2 SQIVND (reference sequence). V dropped 7 bases and J dropped 3 bases, with 9 bases sitting between them. This chain's CDR3 is CASMQGYYGYTF. CDR3 bases: TGTGCCAGTATGCAGGGATACTATGGCTACACCTTC.

This rearrangement joins TRBV9 to TRBJ1-4; 7 nucleotides agree with TRBD1. J lost 5 bases, V lost 5 bases, and 6 bases had no gene match. CDR3 length equals 14 residues. Germline CDR1 reads SGDLS; CDR2 reads YYNGEE. As DNA, the CDR3 is TGTGCCAGCAGTCGTACAGGGGAGAATGAAAAACTGTTTTTT. This translates into CASSRTGENEKLFF.

V gene TRBV19 combines with J gene TRBJ2-2; TRBD1 is a possible D gene (5 bases). Looked up from germline, CDR1 is LNHDA and CDR2 is SQIVND (reference sequence). V gave up 5 bases and J gave up 3 bases, with 13 bases separating them. The CDR3 runs to 15 residues. CDR3 bases: TGTGCCAGTAGTGTAATCCGGACATACACCGGGGAGCTGTTTTTT. Translated, it gives CASSVIRTYTGELFF.

The rearrangement joins TRBV27 to TRBJ2-1, with a possible D match to TRBD2 (5 bases). The CDR3 is made up of 14 amino acids. Trimming took 4 bases from V and 4 from J, leaving 11 bases between them. Germline-derived CDR1 and CDR2 are MNHEY and SMNVEV (reference sequence). The CDR3 region is CASSSTRGYNEQFF. The CDR3 DNA sequence: TGTGCCAGCAGTTCCACCCGGGGTTACAATGAGCAGTTCTTC.

As regards this clone: Other DNA sequences in this specimen translate into the identical CDR3. The rearrangement joins TRBV5-1 to TRBJ2-2; 8 bases are a match to TRBD2. This CDR3 is 16 amino acids long. The germline V gene encodes CDR1 SGHRS and CDR2 YFSETQ. Trimming took 0 bases from V and 5 from J; bases not matched to a gene: 6. CDR3 region: CASSLVGTSNTGELFF. The CDR3 bases are TGCGCCAGCAGCTTGGTCGGGACTAGTAATACCGGGGAGCTGTTTTTT.

V is TRBV28 and J is TRBJ1-1; 8 positions agree with TRBD1. This CDR3 spans 15 amino acids. Germline assignment: CDR1 MDHEN and CDR2 SYDVKM. V lost 6 bases and J lost 1; bases outside the gene matches: 7. CDR3 nucleotide sequence: TGTGCCAGCAGAAATCAGGGGGCGAGGAACACTGAAGCTTTCTTT. This sequence encodes CASRNQGARNTEAFF.

The chain combines TRBV4-1 with TRBJ1-6; 8 bases match TRBD1. Trimming cost V 0 bases and J 6 bases; bases outside gene matches: 7. CDR1 is MGHRA, CDR2 YSYEKL, per germline. The CDR3 sequence is 17 residues long. DNA of the CDR3: TGCGCCAGCAGCCAAGAAGACAGGGGAGACCCTAATTCACCCCTCCACTTT. Protein product: CASSQEDRGDPNSPLHF.

This chain connects TRBV4-1 to TRBJ1-6; the D is unclear. Germline CDR1 and CDR2: MGHRA and YSYEKL. V lost 3 bases to trimming and J lost 7 bases, with 19 bases between them. CDR3 length: 17 residues. CDR3 residues: CASSQRVAGSGNSPLHF. CDR3 nucleotide sequence: TGCGCCAGCAGCCAGAGGGTTGCTGGGTCTGGGAATTCACCCCTCCACTTT.

The CDR3: CASSIKWDSYEQYF. As DNA, the CDR3 is TGTGCCAGTAGTATAAAGTGGGACAGCTACGAGCAGTACTTC. The V call is TRBV19, the J call TRBJ2-7; TRBD1 matches 7 bases. V shed 2 bases and J 3 bases; nucleotides not matched to a gene: 4. Germline V CDR1 and CDR2: LNHDA, SQIVND (reference sequence). CDR3 length: 14 residues.

The rearrangement joins TRBV29-1 to TRBJ2-7; D gene uncertain. Per germline, CDR1 SQVTM and CDR2 ANQGSEA. The ends were cut back, 5 bases at V and 0 bases at J, with 8 bases in the middle. The CDR3 loop spans 12 amino acids. CDR3 DNA: TGCAGCGTTTCAGTCAGCTCCTACGAGCAGTACTTC. Translated, it gives CSVSVSSYEQYF.

The chain is built from TRBV5-1 and TRBJ1-4; D possibly corresponds to TRBD1 (6 bases). V was clipped by 4 bases and J by 7 bases, with 14 bases between them. Germline loops: CDR1 SGHRS, CDR2 YFSETQ. The CDR3 contains 14 residues. The CDR3 DNA reads TGCGCCAGCAGCCCCGGCGCGGGGGCTGAAAAACTGTTTTTT. This encodes CASSPGAGAEKLFF.

The chain has TRBV29-1 and TRBJ1-5; 7 bases align to TRBD1. Germline-derived CDR1 and CDR2 are SQVTM and ANQGSEA. V shed 5 bases, J shed 1 base, and the junction held 5 bases outside the gene matches. The CDR3 totals 14 residues. CDR3 sequence (DNA): TGCAGCGTTCCCGGGACAGTGAGCAATCAGCCCCAGCATTTT. Translated, it gives CSVPGTVSNQPQHF.

This clone has a single count. The CDR3 reads CASSLVQRGNIQYF. DNA of the CDR3: TGTGCCAGCAGCTTAGTCCAGCGGGGAAACATTCAGTACTTC. V is TRBV7-9 and J is TRBJ2-4; TRBD2 aligns across 7 bases. The CDR3 contains 14 residues. J was trimmed by 6 bases and V by 1 base; bases with no gene match: 3. Germline-derived CDR1 and CDR2 are SEHNR and FQNEAQ (reference sequence).

The V gene is TRBV7-9, the J gene TRBJ2-5; 7 bases line up with TRBD1. The CDR3 loop spans 14 amino acids. The germline V gene has CDR1 SEHNR and CDR2 FQNEAQ (reference sequence). Unmatched junction bases numbered 4, after V lost 4 bases and J lost 2 bases. This chain's CDR3 is CASSSTGAQETQYF. The CDR3 DNA sequence: TGTGCCAGCAGCTCCACAGGGGCGCAAGAGACCCAGTACTTC.

The V and J genes are TRBV19 and TRBJ2-5, with TRBD2 identical over 8 bases. Losses at the gene ends were 6 bases for V and 5 bases for J; bases not matched to a gene: 8. This CDR3 contains 14 residues. CDR1 and CDR2 (germline): LNHDA, SQIVND (reference sequence). The CDR3 sequence is CASRDGGARETQYF. The CDR3 bases are TGTGCCAGTAGGGACGGGGGGGCACGTGAGACCCAGTACTTC.